Each of the 21 T cell receptor beta chains below was sequenced from the same sample in a study of blood T cell repertoires in COVID-19. Clones were sequenced by immunoSEQ multiplex PCR, and TCRdb holds only the in-frame ones, with some missing. The sample has hundreds of thousands of clones, about nine tenths seen once. Specimen: peripheral blood. Every receptor here comes from a woman aged 30 to 39 with active or convalescent COVID-19.

The chain joins TRBV6-5 to TRBJ2-7; weak D call: TRBD2 (7 bases). The CDR3 runs 13 residues. Germline-derived CDR1 and CDR2 are MNHEY and SVGAGI. V lost 3 bases and J lost 6, with 12 bases in between. The CDR3 nucleotides are TGTGCCAGCAGTTATTCGGGGGGCGGCGAGCAGTACTTC. As protein: CASSYSGGGEQYF.

The chain couples TRBV6-4 to TRBJ2-3; D ambiguous. V lost 6 bases and J 1 base, leaving 17 bases between the germline ends. The CDR3 covers 16 residues. Germline values: CDR1 MRHNA, CDR2 SNTAGT. The CDR3 bases are TGTGCCAGCAGGGAGTCCGTTTCCTCGGGCACAGATACGCAGTATTTT. Protein product: CASRESVSSGTDTQYF.

The gene calls are TRBV18 and TRBJ1-2, with D perhaps matching TRBD1 (6 bases). The germline CDR1 and CDR2 sequences are KGHSH and LQKENI. This CDR3 contains 13 residues. The ends were cut back, 4 bases at V and 2 bases at J, with 8 bases in the middle. The CDR3 protein is CASSQDRNYGYTF. The CDR3 coding sequence is TGTGCCAGCTCACAGGACAGAAACTATGGCTACACCTTC.

The chain is built from TRBV3-1 (or the pseudogene TRBV3-2) and TRBJ2-5; D call uncertain. CDR1 and CDR2 from the germline V gene are LGHDT and YNNKEL (reference sequence). The CDR3 has 14 amino acids. The germline V and J ends were trimmed by 3 bases and 5 bases, with 13 bases remaining between them. The DNA of the CDR3 is TGTGCCAGCAGCCAGAGTGCTACCGCCGAGACCCAGTACTTC. This translates into CASSQSATAETQYF.

This chain uses TRBV19 with TRBJ1-5; D is perhaps TRBD1 (6 bases). Germline V lookup: CDR1 LNHDA, CDR2 SQIVND (reference sequence). V lost 4 bases and J 3 bases, leaving 13 bases between the germline ends. The CDR3 consists of 15 residues. CDR3 nucleotide sequence: TGTGCCAGTAGTAAGAACAGGGCCGCCAATCAGCCCCAGCATTTT. The encoded protein is CASSKNRAANQPQHF.

The J gene is TRBJ1-2, the V gene TRBV9; no clear D gene. Trimming stripped 0 bases from V and 0 bases from J, with 9 bases between. The CDR3 totals 15 residues. Germline assignment: CDR1 SGDLS and CDR2 YYNGEE. The CDR3 sequence is CASSVDGVPNYGYTF. The DNA for the CDR3 is TGTGCCAGCAGCGTAGACGGGGTTCCTAACTATGGCTACACCTTC.

This chain connects TRBV5-1 to TRBJ1-1; D not certain. The ends were cut back, 7 bases at V and 2 bases at J, with 6 bases in the middle. The V gene's germline CDR1 is SGHRS and CDR2 YFSETQ. The CDR3 contains 11 residues. The CDR3 protein is CASHGNTEAFF. Here the CDR3 DNA reads TGCGCCAGCCACGGTAACACTGAAGCTTTCTTT.

The chain carries TRBV5-6 and TRBJ1-4; D unclear. The CDR3 length is 13 residues. The V gene lost 0 bases and the J gene lost 8 bases, with 8 bases spanning the gap. Germline-derived CDR1 and CDR2 are SGHDT and YYEEEE. The CDR3 bases are TGTGCCAGCAGCTTGGGGGCCAACGAAAAACTGTTTTTT. It translates to CASSLGANEKLFF. Full variable domain (outside the CDR3, taken from reference TRBV5-6 and TRBJ1-4): DAGVTQSPTHLIKTRGQQVTLRCSPKSGHDTVSWYQQALGQGPQFIFQYYEEEERQRGNFPDRFSGHQFPNYSSELNVNALLLGDSALYLCASSLGANEKLFFGSGTQLSVL.

The CDR3 bases are TGTGCCAGCAGTCCAACGGAAACAGGGTTATTTGGCTACACCTTC. Its protein product is CASSPTETGLFGYTF. The gene calls are TRBV6-5 and TRBJ1-2; weak D call: TRBD1 (6 bases). The CDR3 covers 15 residues. V was pared by 5 bases and J by 7 bases, with 20 bases between. Germline loops: CDR1 MNHEY, CDR2 SVGAGI.

This clone was seen a single time. The chain uses TRBV6-2 or TRBV6-3 and TRBJ1-6, with D possibly TRBD1 on 6 matching bases. CDR3 length: 13 residues. The germline CDR1 and CDR2 sequences are MNHEY and SVGEGT. V was trimmed by 6 bases and J by 6 bases, leaving 9 bases between them. The chain's CDR3 is CASSPGVNSPLHF. The CDR3 DNA reads TGTGCCAGCAGCCCAGGGGTTAATTCACCCCTCCACTTT.

V is TRBV6-5 and J is TRBJ1-1; TRBD1 might be the D (6 bases). V was cut by 6 bases and J by 7 bases, with 12 bases left in between. CDR1 MNHEY and CDR2 SVGAGI come from the germline V gene. The CDR3 extends over 12 amino acids. The CDR3 nucleotides are TGTGCCAGCAGCCTGACAGGCTATGAAGCTTTCTTT. Amino acid sequence: CASSLTGYEAFF.

This rearrangement joins TRBV7-7 to TRBJ2-7, with TRBD2 matching 11 bases. CDR3 length: 15 residues. Germline V gene sequence: CDR1 SSHAT, CDR2 FNYEAQ (reference sequence). The J segment lost 4 bases and the V segment lost 6 bases, leaving 8 bases of the junction unmatched. CDR3 sequence (DNA): TGTGCCAGCAGTCAACTAGCGGGAGTAGAGTACGAGCAGTACTTC. It codes for CASSQLAGVEYEQYF.

This rearrangement joins TRBV7-2 to TRBJ2-3, with 8 bases matching TRBD2. V shed 6 bases and J 5 bases; nucleotides not matched to a gene: 13. The CDR3 loop spans 16 amino acids. Looked up from germline, CDR1 is SGHTA and CDR2 is FQGNSA. CDR3 nucleotides: TGTGCCAGCAGGCGGAGCGGGGGCCCGGCCGGAGATACGCAGTATTTT. Its protein is CASRRSGGPAGDTQYF.

V and J are TRBV29-1 and TRBJ1-1; D not certain. Germline-derived CDR1 and CDR2 are SQVTM and ANQGSEA. The CDR3 has 15 residues. Trimming took 7 bases from V and 4 from J, leaving 22 bases between them. The DNA for the CDR3 is TGCAGCGCCCTACCCCTATATTTGGCGGGCACTGAAGCTTTCTTT. This sequence encodes CSALPLYLAGTEAFF.

The CDR3 sequence is CASSQDQVSFGTEAFF. The CDR3 DNA is TGCGCCAGCAGCCAAGATCAAGTGTCGTTCGGCACTGAAGCTTTCTTT. V is TRBV4-1 and J is TRBJ1-1; D is unclear. V dropped 0 bases and J dropped 4 bases, with 15 bases sitting between them. The CDR3 runs to 16 residues. Germline CDR1 and CDR2: MGHRA and YSYEKL.

V gene TRBV6-5 combines with J gene TRBJ2-5; 7 bases line up with TRBD1. V lost 2 bases and J lost 4; bases outside the gene matches: 4. Germline V gene sequence: CDR1 MNHEY, CDR2 SVGAGI. The CDR3 totals 14 residues. The CDR3, as DNA: TGTGCCAGCAGTTACGGCGCAGGGGGAGAGACCCAGTACTTC. Its translation is CASSYGAGGETQYF.

The gene calls are TRBV27 and TRBJ1-2; D remains unclear. CDR3 length: 12 amino acids. Germline CDR1 and CDR2: MNHEY and SMNVEV (reference sequence). V was trimmed by 6 bases and J by 1 base, leaving 6 bases between them. The CDR3 DNA sequence: TGTGCCAGCAGGCGTTATAACTATGGCTACACCTTC. Its protein product is CASRRYNYGYTF.

J is TRBJ2-3 and V is TRBV6-5; 8 nucleotides line up with TRBD1. Germline trimming cut 4 bases from V and 1 base from J; bases unmatched to any gene: 7. This CDR3 has 16 amino acids. Germline V gives CDR1 MNHEY, CDR2 SVGAGI. This chain's CDR3 is CASSLVAGGGTDTQYF. The CDR3 DNA reads TGTGCCAGCAGTTTAGTGGCAGGGGGCGGCACAGATACGCAGTATTTT.

The V and J genes are TRBV2 and TRBJ1-1, with D perhaps matching TRBD1 (6 bases). Germline V CDR1 and CDR2: SNHLY, FYNNEI. This CDR3 is 13 amino acids long. Trimming took 3 bases from V and 7 from J, leaving 12 bases between them. The CDR3 is CASSDGTPVEAFF. Here the CDR3 DNA reads TGTGCCAGCAGTGATGGGACACCAGTTGAAGCTTTCTTT.

V is TRBV2 and J is TRBJ1-1; a possible D gene is TRBD1 (5 bases). Germline V gene lookup returns CDR1 SNHLY and CDR2 FYNNEI. Trimming left V 1 base short and J 5 bases short, with 11 bases between. There are 14 residues in the CDR3. CDR3 sequence: CASSEGRGRTEAFF. The CDR3 DNA is TGTGCCAGCAGTGAAGGACGGGGGAGAACTGAAGCTTTCTTT.

The V gene is TRBV19, the J gene TRBJ1-1; D perhaps matches TRBD1 (5 bases). The V gene lost 3 bases and the J gene lost 5 bases, with 13 bases spanning the gap. Per the germline V gene, CDR1 is LNHDA and CDR2 is SQIVND (reference sequence). This CDR3 contains 14 residues. The CDR3 sequence: CASSISGGRTEAFF. The CDR3 region has the DNA TGTGCCAGTAGTATTTCGGGGGGGAGGACTGAAGCTTTCTTT.